This TCR beta chain was captured by sequencing in a study of B cell selection in AIRE deficiency. For this clone: Its specificity is not known.

Conventional CD4 T cells were sorted as CD4+CD127+ cells. Germline V gene lookup returns CDR1 LNHDA and CDR2 SQIVND (reference sequence). The CDR3 contains 16 residues. Unmatched junction bases numbered 7, after V lost 6 bases and J lost 2 bases. Points from the study as a whole: Tconv and Treg cells from AIRE-deficient patients resembled healthy donors in TCRBV usage, CDR3 length and diversity.

The table came from immunoSEQ multiplex PCR; TCRdb's copy has only in-frame clones and leaves some out. The sample shows fewer than 30,000 clones, approximately 96% of them seen only once. The sequence was obtained from a human donor with AIRE deficiency. The rearrangement joins TRBV19 to TRBJ2-6; 7 bases are shared with TRBD2. Sequences were obtained from conventional CD4+ T cells sorted from PBMCs. The chain's CDR3 is CASRKGLLAGANVLTF. The CDR3 DNA reads TGTGCCAGTAGGAAGGGACTACTAGCTGGGGCCAACGTCCTGACTTTC.